A selection of T cell receptor beta chains follows, all from one sample in a study of esophageal squamous cell carcinoma under preoperative chemotherapy. TCRdb recomputed calls from the PCR reads with MiXCR, one row per CDR3 protein. The data show about 9,300 distinct CDR3 sequences, with approximately 48% seen just once and around 14% held by the top ten. This material was acquired from a patient given preoperative chemotherapy. The receptors were gathered from a human donor with esophageal squamous cell carcinoma. The donor label of this sample is uncertain. CDR3s leave out the opening cysteine and the closing phenylalanine or tryptophan. Fields, in order: J gene, CDR3 length, V gene, D gene, CDR3 protein. D genes are given only for firm matches.

NA	13	TRBV10-1	NA	ASSDSLGSSYEQY
TRBJ2-2	12	TRBV4-1	NA	ASSQGRQIGELF
TRBJ2-1	13	TRBV4-1	NA	ASSQWQAGDNEQF
TRBJ2-1	11	TRBV27	NA	ASSLPGEREQF
TRBJ2-6	13	TRBV11-3	NA	ASRKGSSGANVLT
TRBJ2-1	13	TRBV6-1	TRBD2	ASSRTSGSTYEQF
TRBJ2-3	11	TRBV6-1	NA	ASSPPSSDTQY
TRBJ2-5	14	TRBV27	TRBD2	ASSRGLAGGLETQY
TRBJ2-4	9	TRBV6-1	NA	GSTHQKAQY
TRBJ2-5	12	TRBV6-5	NA	ASSYSEGGETQY
TRBJ2-7	12	TRBV11-2	NA	ASSGLTQSYEQY
TRBJ2-3	12	TRBV20-1	NA	SATGGVTGDTQY
TRBJ2-1	13	TRBV6-2/TRBV6-3	TRBD1	ASSYSRTGGDEQF
TRBJ1-5	14	TRBV6-1	NA	ASSEPSGISNQPQH
NA	14	TRBV7-2	NA	ASSQRQGGGVETQY
TRBJ2-5	14	TRBV27	TRBD1	ASSSQGAGAKNTQY
TRBJ2-4	14	TRBV6-1	TRBD1	ASSPEPGGDQNTQY
TRBJ2-5	14	TRBV4-1	TRBD2	ASSQALAGLDDEQY
TRBJ2-1	11	TRBV27	TRBD2	ASSLRTSYEQF
TRBJ1-5	11	TRBV6-1	NA	ASSETRNQPQH
TRBJ2-3	11	TRBV6-4	NA	ARGAGDKDTQF
TRBJ2-3	12	TRBV7-2	NA	ASSRGRGKDTQY
TRBJ2-1	13	TRBV6-1	NA	ASRLRDQPTYEQF
TRBJ2-2	13	TRBV6-6	TRBD1	ASRTGTANTGELF
TRBJ2-5	15	TRBV20-1	TRBD2	SASLGERTSELETQY
TRBJ1-1	10	TRBV6-1	NA	ASSLRAFRAF
TRBJ1-2	11	TRBV12-3/TRBV12-4	NA	ASSAGQLYGYT
TRBJ2-1	11	TRBV6-1	NA	ASSATRAHEQF
TRBJ2-3	14	TRBV11-2	TRBD2	ASSFSERAGVDTQY
TRBJ2-1	10	TRBV7-2	NA	ASSLLVYEQF
TRBJ2-1	13	TRBV19	NA	ASSRSADSYNEQF
NA	13	TRBV4-2	NA	ASSQDEGSAYEQY
TRBJ2-1	15	TRBV5-5	TRBD2	ASSSSYTGTTNNEQF
TRBJ2-1	11	TRBV7-7	NA	ASSLPDGETQF
NA	12	TRBV11-2	NA	ASIPGVCTGAQY
TRBJ2-4	14	TRBV27	TRBD2	ASSLYSGLAKNIQY
TRBJ2-5	13	TRBV6-1	NA	ARGEGGEDQETQY
TRBJ2-1	13	TRBV6-1	NA	ASSEVGPPPVELF
TRBJ1-6	13	TRBV12-3/TRBV12-4	NA	ASSLLYSYNSPLH
TRBJ2-1	12	TRBV7-2	NA	ASSPPTDSRGQF
TRBJ2-6	14	TRBV6-1	TRBD1	ASRRGTGASQDAQY